What follows are 7 T cell receptor beta chains derived from one specimen sequenced in a study of neurological immune-mediated disorders. Each CDR3 protein gets one entry after TCRdb re-called the 5' RACE reads with MiXCR. Among under 85,000 distinct CDR3 sequences listed, around an eighth were seen once. Specimen: PBMCs. The origin of the receptors is a woman aged 45-65 years in good health.

This clonotype has just a few counts. The chain employs TRBV6-6 and TRBJ1-2, with 10 bases that match TRBD1. There are 15 residues in the CDR3. CDR1 and CDR2 (germline): MNHNY, SVGAGI (reference sequence). Unmatched junction bases numbered 6, after V lost 8 bases and J lost 0 bases. Here the CDR3 DNA reads TGTGCCAGCTCTGGACAGGGGGAAGCTAACTATGGCTACACCTTC. Protein product: CASSGQGEANYGYTF.

This clonotype showed up many times. The chain combines TRBV27 with TRBJ2-5, with D perhaps assigned TRBD1 or TRBD2 (5 bases each). Germline values: CDR1 MNHEY, CDR2 SMNVEV (reference sequence). V lost 8 bases to trimming and J lost 7 bases, with 26 bases between them. The CDR3 length is 16 residues. The CDR3 DNA reads TGTGCCAGCTCCTACAGTCTGGGCCCCCAGAGGGGGACCCAGTACTTC. Encoded protein: CASSYSLGPQRGTQYF.

In its sample, this clonotype was seen many times. The chain recombines TRBV18 with TRBJ1-1; D is uncertain. Trimming shortened V by 2 bases and J by 3 bases, and 7 bases separated the two germline ends. Germline V gene sequence: CDR1 KGHSH, CDR2 LQKENI. This CDR3 comprises 13 residues. The CDR3 bases are TGTGCCAGCTCACCAGGGTTGGACACTGAAGCTTTCTTT. Translating gives CASSPGLDTEAFF.

The V and J genes are TRBV5-1 and TRBJ1-1, with D maybe TRBD1 (5 bases). Trimming removed 4 bases from V and 1 base from J, with 11 bases in between. This CDR3 comprises 14 residues. The germline V gene has CDR1 SGHRS and CDR2 YFSETQ. CDR3 in amino acids: CASSPDGGNTEAFF. CDR3 coding DNA: TGCGCCAGCAGCCCCGACGGGGGGAACACTGAAGCTTTCTTT.

This clonotype showed up many times. The V call is TRBV29-1, the J call TRBJ2-3; no reliable D call. Germline values: CDR1 SQVTM, CDR2 ANQGSEA. V lost 4 bases, J lost 2 bases, and 10 bases lay in between. The CDR3 covers 13 residues. For the CDR3, the DNA is TGCAGCGTTGTGTGGTCTTCCACAGATACGCAGTATTTT. Translation gives CSVVWSSTDTQYF.

This clonotype was observed at least ten times. The chain recombines TRBV7-2 with TRBJ1-1, with no clear D. V was clipped by 0 bases and J by 1 base, with 3 bases between them. The CDR3 loop spans 13 amino acids. CDR1 is SGHTA, CDR2 FQGNSA, per germline. In nucleotides, the CDR3 is TGTGCCAGCAGCTTAGCCGAGAACACTGAAGCTTTCTTT. It codes for CASSLAENTEAFF.

This clonotype came up many times. The V gene is TRBV27, the J gene TRBJ1-2; TRBD1 agrees at 9 bases. Germline CDR1 MNHEY, CDR2 SMNVEV (reference sequence). The CDR3 is 14 amino acids. With 5 bases clipped from V and 5 bases from J, the junction kept 6 bases outside the gene matches. The CDR3 sequence: CASSKIDRGYGYTF. CDR3 in DNA: TGTGCCAGCAGTAAAATAGACAGGGGGTATGGCTACACCTTC.